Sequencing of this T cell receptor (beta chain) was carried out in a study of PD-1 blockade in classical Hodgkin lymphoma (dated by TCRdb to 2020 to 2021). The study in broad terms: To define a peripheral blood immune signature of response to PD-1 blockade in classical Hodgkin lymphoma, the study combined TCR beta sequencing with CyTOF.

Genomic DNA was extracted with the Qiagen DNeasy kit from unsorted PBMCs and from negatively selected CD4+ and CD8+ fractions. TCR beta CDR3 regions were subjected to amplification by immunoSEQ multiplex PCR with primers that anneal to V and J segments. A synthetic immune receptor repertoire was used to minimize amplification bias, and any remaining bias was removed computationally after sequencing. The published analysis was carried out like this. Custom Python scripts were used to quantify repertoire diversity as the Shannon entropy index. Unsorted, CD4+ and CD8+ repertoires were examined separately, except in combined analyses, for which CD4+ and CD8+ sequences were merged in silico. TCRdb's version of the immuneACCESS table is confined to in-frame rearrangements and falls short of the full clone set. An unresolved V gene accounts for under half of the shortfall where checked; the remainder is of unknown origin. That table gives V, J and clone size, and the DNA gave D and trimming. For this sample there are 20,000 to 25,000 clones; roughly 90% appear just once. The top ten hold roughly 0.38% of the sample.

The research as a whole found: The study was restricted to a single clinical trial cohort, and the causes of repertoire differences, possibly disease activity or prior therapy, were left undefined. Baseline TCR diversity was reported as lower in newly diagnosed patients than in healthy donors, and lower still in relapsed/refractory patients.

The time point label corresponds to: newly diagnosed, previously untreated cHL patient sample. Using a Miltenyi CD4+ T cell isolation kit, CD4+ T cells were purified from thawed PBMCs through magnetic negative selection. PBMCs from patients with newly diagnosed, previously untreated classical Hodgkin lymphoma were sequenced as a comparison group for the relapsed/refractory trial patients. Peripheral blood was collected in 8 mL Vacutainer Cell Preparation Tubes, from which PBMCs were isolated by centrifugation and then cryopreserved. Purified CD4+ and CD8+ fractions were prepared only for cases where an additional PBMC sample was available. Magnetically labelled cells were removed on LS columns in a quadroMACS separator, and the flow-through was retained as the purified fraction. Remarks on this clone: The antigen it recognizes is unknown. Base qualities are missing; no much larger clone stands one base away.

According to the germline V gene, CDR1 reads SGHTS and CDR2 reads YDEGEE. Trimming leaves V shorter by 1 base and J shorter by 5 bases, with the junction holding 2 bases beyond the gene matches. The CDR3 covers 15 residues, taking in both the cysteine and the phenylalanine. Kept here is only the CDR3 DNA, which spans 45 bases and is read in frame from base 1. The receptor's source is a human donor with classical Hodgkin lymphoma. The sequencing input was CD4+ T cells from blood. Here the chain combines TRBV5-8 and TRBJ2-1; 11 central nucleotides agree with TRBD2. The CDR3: CASSLPTSGNNEQFF. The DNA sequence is TGTGCCAGCAGCTTGCCGACTAGCGGGAACAATGAGCAGTTCTTC.